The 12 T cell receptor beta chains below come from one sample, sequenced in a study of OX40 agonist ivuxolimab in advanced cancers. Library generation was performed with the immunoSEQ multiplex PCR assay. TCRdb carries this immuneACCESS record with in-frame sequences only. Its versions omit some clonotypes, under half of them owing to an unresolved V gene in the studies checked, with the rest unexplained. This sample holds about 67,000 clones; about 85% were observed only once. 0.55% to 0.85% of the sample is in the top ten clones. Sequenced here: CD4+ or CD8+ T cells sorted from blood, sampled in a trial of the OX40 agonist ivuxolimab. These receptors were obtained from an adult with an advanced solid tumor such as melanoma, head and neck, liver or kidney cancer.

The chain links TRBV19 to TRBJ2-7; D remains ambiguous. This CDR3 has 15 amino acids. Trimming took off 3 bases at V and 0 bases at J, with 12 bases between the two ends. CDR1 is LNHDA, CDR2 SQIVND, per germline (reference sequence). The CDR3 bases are TGTGCCAGTAGTATGAAGGTCAGCCCCTCCTACGAGCAGTACTTC. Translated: CASSMKVSPSYEQYF.

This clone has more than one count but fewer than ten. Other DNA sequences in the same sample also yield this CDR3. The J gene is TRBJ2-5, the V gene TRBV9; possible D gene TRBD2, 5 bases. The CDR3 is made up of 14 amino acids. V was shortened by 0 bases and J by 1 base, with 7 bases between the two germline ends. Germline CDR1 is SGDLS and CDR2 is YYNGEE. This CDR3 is CASSVVGGQETQYF. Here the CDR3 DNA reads TGTGCCAGCAGCGTAGTTGGAGGCCAAGAGACCCAGTACTTC.

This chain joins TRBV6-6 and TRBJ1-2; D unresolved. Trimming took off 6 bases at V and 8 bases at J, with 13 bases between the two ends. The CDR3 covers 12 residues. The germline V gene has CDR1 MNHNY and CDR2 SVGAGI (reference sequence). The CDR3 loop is CASRQLRGGYTF. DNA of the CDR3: TGTGCCAGCAGGCAACTAAGAGGAGGCTACACCTTC.

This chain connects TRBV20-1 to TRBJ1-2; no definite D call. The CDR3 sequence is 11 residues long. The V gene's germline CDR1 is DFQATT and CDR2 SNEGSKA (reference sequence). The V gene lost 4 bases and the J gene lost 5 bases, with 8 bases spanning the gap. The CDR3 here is CSATPVYGYTF. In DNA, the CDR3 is TGCAGTGCTACCCCAGTTTATGGCTACACCTTC.

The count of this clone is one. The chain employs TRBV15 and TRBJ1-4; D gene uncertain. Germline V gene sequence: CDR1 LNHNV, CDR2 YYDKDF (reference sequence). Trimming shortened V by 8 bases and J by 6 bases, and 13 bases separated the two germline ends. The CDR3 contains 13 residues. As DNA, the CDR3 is TGTGCCACCTCTGCGGCGGTAGATGAAAAACTGTTTTTT. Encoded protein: CATSAAVDEKLFF.

The DNA of the CDR3 is TGCGCCAGCAGTTCTACAGGTTACAGTCAGCCCCAGCATTTT. It codes for CASSSTGYSQPQHF. The chain couples TRBV4-1 to TRBJ1-5; TRBD1 might be the D (5 bases). The CDR3 is 14 amino acids. Germline-derived CDR1 and CDR2 are MGHRA and YSYEKL. Trimming took off 6 bases at V and 6 bases at J, with 15 bases between the two ends.

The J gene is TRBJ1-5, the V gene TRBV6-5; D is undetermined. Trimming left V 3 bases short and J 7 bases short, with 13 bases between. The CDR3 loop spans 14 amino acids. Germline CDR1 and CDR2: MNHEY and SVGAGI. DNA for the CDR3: TGTGCCAGCAGTTATTCGAGACTGGGACAGCCCCAGCATTTT. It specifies CASSYSRLGQPQHF.

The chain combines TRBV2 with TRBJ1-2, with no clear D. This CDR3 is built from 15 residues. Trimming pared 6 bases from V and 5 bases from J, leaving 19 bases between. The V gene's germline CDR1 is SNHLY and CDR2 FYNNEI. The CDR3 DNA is TGTGCCAGCAGCTTTCCAAGCCTCGGAGGGTATGGCTACACCTTC. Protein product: CASSFPSLGGYGYTF. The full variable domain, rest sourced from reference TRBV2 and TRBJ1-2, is EPEVTQTPSHQVTQMGQEVILRCVPISNHLYFYWYRQILGQKVEFLVSFYNNEISEKSEIFDDQFSVERPDGSNFTLKIRSTKLEDSAMYFCASSFPSLGGYGYTFGSGTRLTVV.

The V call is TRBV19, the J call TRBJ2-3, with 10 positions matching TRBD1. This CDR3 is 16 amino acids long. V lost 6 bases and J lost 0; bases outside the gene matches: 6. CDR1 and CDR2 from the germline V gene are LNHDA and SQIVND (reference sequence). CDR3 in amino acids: CASRNGQGVSTDTQYF. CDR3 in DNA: TGTGCCAGTAGAAACGGACAGGGGGTCAGCACAGATACGCAGTATTTT. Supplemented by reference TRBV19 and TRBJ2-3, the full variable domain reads DGGITQSPKYLFRKEGQNVTLSCEQNLNHDAMYWYRQDPGQGLRLIYYSQIVNDFQKGDIAEGYSVSREKKESFPLTVTSAQKNPTAFYLCASRNGQGVSTDTQYFGPGTRLTVL.

Here the CDR3 reads CASGLGQGGEKLFF. DNA of the CDR3: TGTGCTAGTGGTTTGGGGCAGGGTGGTGAAAAACTGTTTTTT. The chain combines TRBV12-5 with TRBJ1-4, with D possibly being TRBD1 (5 bases). Trimming took off 1 base at V and 7 bases at J, with 10 bases between the two ends. The length of the CDR3 is 14 residues. CDR1 is LGHNT and CDR2 is FRNRAP in the germline V gene.

The CDR3 region has the DNA TGCGCCAGCAGCCAGTTACAGGGAAACTATGGCTACACCTTC. This gives the protein CASSQLQGNYGYTF. This sequence joins TRBV4-1 and TRBJ1-2, with D possibly TRBD1 on 6 matching bases. The CDR3 consists of 14 residues. Germline V gives CDR1 MGHRA, CDR2 YSYEKL. The V end was cut by 3 bases, the J end by 2 bases, with 10 bases between.

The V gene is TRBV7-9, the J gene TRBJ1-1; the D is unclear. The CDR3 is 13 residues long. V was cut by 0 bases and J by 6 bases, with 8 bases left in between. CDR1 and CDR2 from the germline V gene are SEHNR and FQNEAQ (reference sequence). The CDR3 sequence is CASSLASRAEAFF. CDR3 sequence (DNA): TGTGCCAGCAGCTTAGCGTCAAGGGCTGAAGCTTTCTTT.